Below, one T cell receptor (beta chain) is given with its context. This sample was taken from a study of OX40 agonist ivuxolimab in advanced cancers. Study overall: A male proportion of 70% to 90% was recorded, with mean age roughly 62 years and range about 20 to 85. There were three patients with partial responses, one having hepatocellular carcinoma and two cutaneous melanoma.

Sampling times: baseline, cycle 4 day 1, cycle 7 day 1. Data came from immunoSEQ multiplex PCR; TCRdb stores just in-frame clones and leaves some out. The data hold 60,000 to 95,000 clones, with 85% observed a single time. The CDR3 is 16 residues long. CDR1 KGHSH and CDR2 LQKENI come from the germline V gene. Trimming took 5 bases from V and 3 from J, leaving 14 bases between them. Sample: CD4+ or CD8+ T cells sorted from blood, taken in a trial of the OX40 agonist ivuxolimab. The sequence was obtained from an adult with an advanced solid tumor such as melanoma, head and neck, liver or kidney cancer. This rearrangement joins TRBV18 to TRBJ1-6; D perhaps matches TRBD1 (5 bases). DNA for the CDR3: TGTGCCAGCTCAGCGGAGGGCAGGGTCTATAATTCACCCCTCCACTTT. This gives the protein CASSAEGRVYNSPLHF.